The rows below give T cell receptor beta chains drawn from one sample of a study of Ad26.COV2.S vaccination and SARS-CoV-2 variants. TCRdb keeps only in-frame clones here, not all; method: immunoSEQ multiplex PCR. Of about 400,000 clones listed, approximately 83% are singletons. The sequencing used peripheral blood, collected in a trial of Ad26.COV2.S vaccine versus placebo. Receptor source: a person aged 18 to 59 who received the Ad26.COV2.S COVID-19 vaccine or a placebo. Each CDR3 is given with its conserved first and last residue. Fields, in order: CDR3 protein, CDR3 DNA, V gene, D gene, J gene, clone size. The D gene is left open where the match is weak. The listing skips clone size in some rows; elsewhere it reads once, few, many or a size class.

CDR3: CSAQLGRSYGYTF
DNA: TGCAGCGCGCAGTTGGGACGGTCCTATGGCTACACCTTC
V: TRBV29-1
D: -
J: TRBJ1-2
size: -

CDR3: CASTGQGDEKLFF
DNA: TGTGCCAGCACGGGGCAGGGGGATGAAAAACTGTTTTTT
V: TRBV2
D: TRBD1
J: TRBJ1-4
size: -

CDR3: CASSPAPGTIYNEQFF
DNA: TGTGCCAGCTCACCCGCCCCAGGGACCATCTACAATGAGCAGTTCTTC
V: TRBV18
D: -
J: TRBJ2-1
size: -

CDR3: CSARDWEKLFF
DNA: TGCAGTGCTAGAGATTGGGAAAAACTGTTTTTT
V: TRBV20-1
D: -
J: TRBJ1-4
size: -

CDR3: CASSWGQKGSPLHF
DNA: TGTGCCAGCAGCTGGGGACAGAAGGGATCACCCCTCCACTTT
V: TRBV5-6
D: TRBD1
J: TRBJ1-6
size: -

CDR3: CASSLFGSSYEQYF
DNA: TGTGCCAGCAGTTTATTCGGGAGCTCCTACGAGCAGTACTTC
V: TRBV27
D: -
J: TRBJ2-7
size: -

CDR3: CASSSRTGSSPLHF
DNA: TGTGCCAGCAGCTCGAGGACAGGTAGTTCACCCCTCCACTTT
V: TRBV7-9
D: TRBD1
J: TRBJ1-6
size: -

CDR3: CASSHGQGAYEQYF
DNA: TGTGCCAGCAGCCACGGACAGGGGGCTTACGAGCAGTACTTC
V: TRBV6-5
D: TRBD1
J: TRBJ2-7
size: -

CDR3: CAWRPGHTEAFF
DNA: TGTGCCTGGAGGCCGGGACACACTGAAGCTTTCTTT
V: TRBV30
D: -
J: TRBJ1-1
size: few

CDR3: CASSQQGAEQYF
DNA: TGTGCCAGCAGTCAACAGGGTGCCGAGCAGTACTTC
V: TRBV6-5
D: -
J: TRBJ2-7
size: -

CDR3: CASRLELRQGPTGELFF
DNA: TGCGCCAGCAGACTTGAGCTAAGACAGGGGCCCACCGGGGAGCTGTTTTTT
V: TRBV10-1
D: TRBD1
J: TRBJ2-2
size: few

CDR3: CSASSPGGVATNEKLFF
DNA: TGCAGTGCTAGTTCCCCGGGGGGCGTTGCAACTAATGAAAAACTGTTTTTT
V: TRBV20-1
D: -
J: TRBJ1-4
size: -

CDR3: CATSRAGAYNEQFF
DNA: TGTGCCACCAGTCGGGCGGGAGCCTACAATGAGCAGTTCTTC
V: TRBV24-1
D: TRBD2
J: TRBJ2-1
size: -

CDR3: CASSQGPRGVTEQFF
DNA: TGCGCCAGCAGCCAAGGACCTCGTGGGGTAACTGAGCAGTTCTTC
V: TRBV4-1
D: -
J: TRBJ2-1
size: -

CDR3: CASSLNLGQGEANEQFF
DNA: TGTGCCAGCAGCCTAAACCTGGGACAGGGGGAGGCGAATGAGCAGTTCTTC
V: TRBV5-6
D: TRBD1
J: TRBJ2-1
size: few

CDR3: CSVGLVAGGPGELFF
DNA: TGCAGCGTTGGGCTGGTAGCGGGAGGGCCCGGGGAGCTGTTTTTT
V: TRBV29-1
D: TRBD2
J: TRBJ2-2
size: -

CDR3: CASSLGRWRGNTEAFF
DNA: TGTGCCAGCAGCCTCGGGAGGTGGAGGGGCAACACTGAAGCTTTCTTT
V: TRBV14
D: -
J: TRBJ1-1
size: -

CDR3: CASSFGQTHQETQYF
DNA: TGTGCCAGCAGTTTTGGACAAACCCACCAAGAGACCCAGTACTTC
V: TRBV6-5
D: -
J: TRBJ2-5
size: -

CDR3: CAGQRGLAVGTDTQYF
DNA: TGTGCCGGTCAGCGAGGGCTAGCGGTGGGCACAGATACGCAGTATTTT
V: TRBV6-6
D: TRBD2
J: TRBJ2-3
size: -

CDR3: CASSLARDGGAEQYF
DNA: TGTGCCAGCAGCTTAGCCCGGGACGGGGGTGCCGAGCAGTACTTC
V: TRBV7-9
D: -
J: TRBJ2-7
size: -

CDR3: CASRAPGAKGKLFF
DNA: TGTGCCAGCAGGGCGCCGGGGGCTAAAGGAAAACTGTTTTTT
V: TRBV3-1/TRBV3-2
D: -
J: TRBJ1-4
size: -

CDR3: CASSYLTGGKDYGYTF
DNA: TGTGCCAGCAGTTACCTTACAGGGGGAAAGGACTATGGCTACACCTTC
V: TRBV6-6
D: TRBD1
J: TRBJ1-2
size: -

CDR3: CASSWGLAETQYF
DNA: TGTGCCAGCAGTTGGGGACTAGCGGAGACCCAGTACTTC
V: TRBV6-2/TRBV6-3
D: TRBD2
J: TRBJ2-5
size: -

CDR3: CASSDTGNTEAFF
DNA: TGTGCCAGCAGCGATACAGGGAACACTGAAGCTTTCTTT
V: TRBV2
D: -
J: TRBJ1-1
size: -

CDR3: CASSLRGTRTTDTQYF
DNA: TGTGCCAGCAGTTTAAGGGGTACTCGTACCACAGATACGCAGTATTTT
V: TRBV7-2
D: -
J: TRBJ2-3
size: -

CDR3: CASSSCISGANVLTF
DNA: TGCGCCAGCAGTTCATGTATCTCTGGGGCCAACGTCCTGACTTTC
V: TRBV10-1
D: -
J: TRBJ2-6
size: once

CDR3: CASSLFPGKLFF
DNA: TGTGCCAGCAGCTTGTTCCCTGGAAAACTGTTTTTT
V: TRBV5-6
D: -
J: TRBJ1-4
size: -

CDR3: CASSQRNMNTEAFF
DNA: TGCGCCAGCAGCCAAAGAAACATGAACACTGAAGCTTTCTTT
V: TRBV4-3
D: -
J: TRBJ1-1
size: -

CDR3: CASSLTESREQFF
DNA: TGTGCCAGCAGCTTAACGGAGAGTAGGGAGCAGTTCTTC
V: TRBV7-3
D: -
J: TRBJ2-1
size: -

CDR3: CASSLARTSADNEQFF
DNA: TGTGCCAGCAGCTTAGCGCGCACTAGCGCCGACAATGAGCAGTTCTTC
V: TRBV7-6
D: TRBD2
J: TRBJ2-1
size: -

CDR3: CASSIDQRRSTEFEAFF
DNA: TGTGCCAGTAGTATAGATCAAAGAAGGAGTACAGAATTTGAAGCTTTCTTT
V: TRBV19
D: -
J: TRBJ1-1
size: -

CDR3: CASRPSGSSYYEQYF
DNA: TGTGCCAGCAGACCTAGCGGGAGTAGTTACTACGAGCAGTACTTC
V: TRBV3-1/TRBV3-2
D: TRBD2
J: TRBJ2-7
size: -

CDR3: CASSRLVGAKETQYF
DNA: TGTGCCAGCAGCCGTTTGGTCGGGGCGAAAGAGACCCAGTACTTC
V: TRBV7-9
D: -
J: TRBJ2-5
size: -

CDR3: CASSQAFMNTEAFF
DNA: TGTGCCAGCAGCCAAGCGTTCATGAACACTGAAGCTTTCTTT
V: TRBV4-2
D: -
J: TRBJ1-1
size: -

CDR3: CASSSLRGSYNEQFF
DNA: TGTGCCAGCAGCTCCCTTCGGGGGTCCTACAATGAGCAGTTCTTC
V: TRBV11-2
D: -
J: TRBJ2-1
size: once

CDR3: CASTLRTSVAYNEQFF
DNA: TGTGCCAGCACCCTAAGGACTAGCGTAGCCTACAATGAGCAGTTCTTC
V: TRBV11-2
D: TRBD2
J: TRBJ2-1
size: -

CDR3: CASRWTSGHPDEQYF
DNA: TGTGCCAGCAGGTGGACTAGCGGGCACCCAGACGAGCAGTACTTC
V: TRBV2
D: TRBD2
J: TRBJ2-7
size: -

CDR3: CASSIRGREGETQYF
DNA: TGTGCCAGTAGTATTAGAGGGAGAGAAGGAGAGACCCAGTACTTC
V: TRBV19
D: -
J: TRBJ2-5
size: -

CDR3: CASKGTVASNQPQHF
DNA: TGTGCCAGCAAGGGAACGGTGGCGAGCAATCAGCCCCAGCATTTT
V: TRBV2
D: -
J: TRBJ1-5
size: few

CDR3: CASSVPGQALTDTQYF
DNA: TGTGCCAGCAGCGTACCTGGACAGGCCTTGACAGATACGCAGTATTTT
V: TRBV9
D: TRBD1
J: TRBJ2-3
size: -

CDR3: CASRAGTGAYEQYF
DNA: TGTGCCAGCAGGGCCGGGACAGGGGCCTACGAGCAGTACTTC
V: TRBV6-5
D: TRBD1
J: TRBJ2-7
size: -

CDR3: CARSGDRAGLRAFF
DNA: TGTGCCAGATCTGGGGACAGAGCAGGCCTGAGGGCTTTCTTT
V: TRBV2
D: TRBD1
J: TRBJ1-1
size: -

CDR3: CASSLGASRGAFF
DNA: TGCGCCAGCAGCTTGGGGGCCTCCCGGGGAGCTTTCTTT
V: TRBV5-1
D: -
J: TRBJ1-1
size: -

CDR3: CASSSITQERPRHYF
DNA: TGCGCCAGCAGCTCCATCACCCAAGAACGCCCGAGGCACTACTTC
V: TRBV5-1
D: -
J: TRBJ2-7
size: -

CDR3: CASSSLPPGRSSYNEQFF
DNA: TGTGCCAGCAGCTCCCTGCCCCCGGGACGGAGCTCCTACAATGAGCAGTTCTTC
V: TRBV7-9
D: -
J: TRBJ2-1
size: -

CDR3: CASSVSVGRSPGELFF
DNA: TGTGCCAGCAGCGTGTCTGTCGGGAGGTCTCCCGGGGAGCTGTTTTTT
V: TRBV9
D: TRBD2
J: TRBJ2-2
size: -